This TCR beta chain was obtained from a study of tumor and adjacent non-tumor tissue in lung cancer. RNA was extracted from bulk tissue without any cell sorting. Between August and November 2014, newly diagnosed, chemotherapy-naive lung cancer patients underwent thoracic surgery in China. The germline gives CDR1 SGHDT, CDR2 YYEEEE. This CDR3 is built from 17 residues. V shed 4 bases and J shed 6 bases, with 26 bases lying between them. This clonotype showed up many times. TCRbeta libraries were built with three rounds of nested PCR, modified from ARM-PCR. TCRdb recomputed calls from the multiplex PCR reads with MiXCR, one row per CDR3 protein. Of about 110,000 distinct CDR3 sequences in the sample, 75% are singletons; the top ten hold 30% to 45%.

The TCR originated in a woman in her sixties with non-small cell lung cancer. The sample comprised lung tumor tissue. The rearrangement joins TRBV5-6 to TRBJ2-7; D assignment may be TRBD1 or TRBD2 (5 bases each). The CDR3, as DNA: TGTGCCAGCAGCCCGCCCGGAGCCTGGGACCATTTTTTCGAGCAGTACTTC. It yields the protein CASSPPGAWDHFFEQYF.